Presented here are 20 T cell receptor beta chains from one specimen sequenced in a study of blood T cell repertoires in COVID-19. The assay was immunoSEQ multiplex PCR, and TCRdb's table has in-frame clones only and misses some. The sample has roughly 250,000 clones, approximately 91% seen once. The sequenced sample consisted of PBMCs or T cells enriched from blood (not recorded which). The source of these receptors is a middle-aged woman with acute COVID-19.

V and J are TRBV9 and TRBJ1-2; D is undetermined. The CDR3 has 15 amino acids. V dropped 0 bases and J dropped 2 bases, with 11 bases sitting between them. Germline CDR1 and CDR2: SGDLS and YYNGEE. The CDR3 DNA is TGTGCCAGCAGCGTAGGTTTAGGAGGGAACTATGGCTACACCTTC. Translating it yields CASSVGLGGNYGYTF.

The V gene is TRBV25-1, the J gene TRBJ2-2, with a weak D call TRBD2 (6 bases). This CDR3 region has 14 residues. Trimming took 6 bases from V and 5 from J, leaving 13 bases between them. Germline V gene data show CDR1 as MGHDK and CDR2 as SYGVNS. CDR3 amino acids: CASSDPEGTGELFF. The CDR3 bases are TGTGCCAGCAGCGACCCGGAGGGGACCGGGGAGCTGTTTTTT.

The gene calls are TRBV7-2 and TRBJ2-3; 7 nucleotides agree with TRBD1. The CDR3 loop spans 15 amino acids. Germline V gene data show CDR1 as SGHTA and CDR2 as FQGNSA. The V and J ends lost 5 bases and 0 bases, in that order; junction bases with no gene match: 5. This CDR3 reads CASSPQGISTDTQYF. The CDR3 DNA follows: TGTGCCAGCAGCCCACAGGGGATTAGCACAGATACGCAGTATTTT.

The chain links TRBV18 to TRBJ2-1, with TRBD1 identical over 10 bases. V lost 6 bases to trimming and J lost 10 bases; unmatched junction nucleotides: 9. Germline V gives CDR1 KGHSH, CDR2 LQKENI. This CDR3 has 14 amino acids. The CDR3 coding sequence is TGTGCCAGCTCGTTCGTGACAGGGGGCCGGGAGCAGTTCTTC. Translated: CASSFVTGGREQFF.

The chain has TRBV11-2 and TRBJ2-3; tentative D call: TRBD1 (5 bases). Germline V gene data show CDR1 as SGHAT and CDR2 as FQNNGV. V gave up 7 bases and J gave up 1 base, with 12 bases separating them. The CDR3 length is 14 residues. Written as DNA, the CDR3 is TGTGCCAGCACCAGCAGGGCACGCACAGATACGCAGTATTTT. Protein sequence: CASTSRARTDTQYF.

The rearrangement joins TRBV29-1 to TRBJ2-7, with TRBD2 matching over 7 bases. The length of the CDR3 is 15 residues. Germline CDR1 and CDR2: SQVTM and ANQGSEA. The J segment lost 1 base and the V segment lost 0 bases, leaving 6 bases of the junction unmatched. CDR3: CSVEDGRERSYEQYF. DNA for the CDR3: TGCAGCGTTGAAGATGGGCGGGAGCGGTCCTACGAGCAGTACTTC.

This clone appeared a single time. The V call is TRBV16, the J call TRBJ1-5; 7 nucleotides match TRBD1. The CDR3 spans 14 residues. The junction had 7 bases not matched to a gene; V was cut back by 3 bases and J by 8 bases. The V gene's germline CDR1 is KGHSY and CDR2 FQNENV. The CDR3 DNA reads TGTGCCAGCAGCCAGTCGGCAGGGGGAAAGCCCCAGCATTTT. It codes for CASSQSAGGKPQHF.

V gene TRBV3-1 (or the pseudogene TRBV3-2) combines with J gene TRBJ1-1; no reliable D call. This CDR3 has 13 residues. Germline assignment: CDR1 LGHDT and CDR2 YNNKEL (reference sequence). V shed 5 bases and J shed 4 bases, with 11 bases lying between them. CDR3 protein: CASSSTGGTEAFF. The CDR3 DNA reads as TGTGCCAGCAGCTCTACTGGTGGCACTGAAGCTTTCTTT.

Only a few counts were recorded for this clone. The chain employs TRBV2 and TRBJ2-5, with 8 positions matching TRBD1. Unmatched junction bases numbered 10, after V lost 5 bases and J lost 5 bases. Germline CDR1 reads SNHLY; CDR2 reads FYNNEI. This CDR3 contains 15 residues. The CDR3 region has the DNA TGTGCCAGCAGTTTGGACAGGGCTAGACGGGAGACCCAGTACTTC. Its translation is CASSLDRARRETQYF.

The chain uses TRBV5-4 and TRBJ2-1, with D perhaps TRBD1 (5 bases). The germline V gene encodes CDR1 SGHNT and CDR2 YYREEE (reference sequence). The V gene lost 0 bases and the J gene lost 5 bases, with 6 bases spanning the gap. CDR3 length equals 13 residues. CDR3 nucleotides: TGTGCCAGCAGCTTGGTAGGGGACAATGAGCAGTTCTTC. Its translation is CASSLVGDNEQFF.

The chain uses TRBV7-9 and TRBJ2-7; TRBD1 agrees at 7 bases. The CDR3 extends over 14 amino acids. V dropped 4 bases and J dropped 4; count of bases not matched to a gene: 7. Looked up from germline, CDR1 is SEHNR and CDR2 is FQNEAQ (reference sequence). DNA for the CDR3: TGTGCCAGCAGCTCTACGACAGGGTTTTACGAGCAGTACTTC. This sequence encodes CASSSTTGFYEQYF.

The CDR3 spells CATSDLGGTGKNTGELFF. The CDR3 DNA is TGTGCCACCAGTGATTTAGGAGGGACAGGGAAGAACACCGGGGAGCTGTTTTTT. The V call is TRBV24-1, the J call TRBJ2-2, with TRBD1 matching 9 bases. This CDR3 comprises 18 residues. Germline values: CDR1 KGHDR, CDR2 SFDVKD. Trimming took 1 base from V and 1 from J; bases not matched to a gene: 6.

The genes are TRBV30 and TRBJ2-6; the match to TRBD2 covers 8 bases. The junction had 4 bases not matched to a gene; V was cut back by 1 base and J by 2 bases. CDR1 and CDR2 from the germline V gene are GTSNPN and SVGIG (reference sequence). The CDR3 runs to 16 residues. The CDR3 sequence: CAWSAGGGPGANVLTF. The DNA for the CDR3 is TGTGCCTGGAGTGCGGGCGGGGGGCCTGGGGCCAACGTCCTGACTTTC. The full variable domain, completed using reference TRBV30 and TRBJ2-6, is SQTIHQWPATLVQPVGSPLSLECTVEGTSNPNLYWYRQAAGRGLQLLFYSVGIGQISSEVPQNLSASRPQDRQFILSSKKLLLSDSGFYLCAWSAGGGPGANVLTFGAGSRLTVL.

This clone appeared a single time. The chain joins TRBV10-1 to TRBJ2-5; 10 bases fit TRBD1. From germline, CDR1 is WNHNN and CDR2 SYGVQD (reference sequence). This CDR3 spans 16 amino acids. V lost 3 bases and J lost 10; bases outside the gene matches: 14. The CDR3 coding sequence is TGCGCCAGCAGTGAATGGACAGGGGGAATTCTAGTGGGCCAGTACTTC. Encoded protein: CASSEWTGGILVGQYF.

V is TRBV2 and J is TRBJ1-3; the D gene is possibly TRBD1 (5 bases). The CDR3 covers 15 residues. V shed 6 bases and J shed 0 bases, with 12 bases lying between them. Germline V gene sequence: CDR1 SNHLY, CDR2 FYNNEI. The CDR3 reads CASRPQGYSGNTIYF. In DNA, the CDR3 is TGTGCCAGCAGACCCCAGGGCTACTCTGGAAACACCATATATTTT.

J is TRBJ1-6 and V is TRBV7-9; D is unresolved. The CDR3 has 18 residues. Germline CDR1 is SEHNR and CDR2 is FQNEAQ (reference sequence). V lost 4 bases and J 3 bases, leaving 19 bases between the germline ends. The CDR3 coding sequence is TGTGCCAGCAGCTCAACTGATAAAATGGTTATCTATAATTCACCCCTCCACTTT. It encodes CASSSTDKMVIYNSPLHF.

The chain recombines TRBV2 with TRBJ1-2, with TRBD1 matching 7 bases. The CDR3 is 14 residues long. V gave up 6 bases and J gave up 3 bases; unmatched junction bases: 7. In germline, CDR1 is SNHLY, CDR2 FYNNEI. CDR3 protein: CASRRGLGDYGYTF. Written as DNA, the CDR3 is TGTGCCAGCAGGAGGGGGCTAGGGGACTATGGCTACACCTTC.

The chain is built from TRBV30 and TRBJ1-5; possibly TRBD1 for D (6 bases). CDR1 and CDR2 from the germline V gene are GTSNPN and SVGIG (reference sequence). V was pared by 0 bases and J by 5 bases, with 11 bases between. The CDR3 consists of 14 residues. The CDR3 DNA reads TGTGCCTGGAGTGTAGGGGCAGGGGATCAGCCCCAGCATTTT. Its translation: CAWSVGAGDQPQHF.

The V call is TRBV18, the J call TRBJ1-4; D is unclear. CDR3 size: 14 residues. Germline V gene data show CDR1 as KGHSH and CDR2 as LQKENI. The V end was cut by 3 bases, the J end by 1 base, with 6 bases between. The CDR3 sequence is CASSPSGTNEKLFF. CDR3 in DNA: TGTGCCAGCTCACCCTCCGGAACTAATGAAAAACTGTTTTTT.

The rearrangement links TRBV4-1 to TRBJ2-1; TRBD1 is a possible D gene (5 bases). With 2 bases removed from V and 7 bases from J, the gap between germline ends came to 9 bases. The CDR3 contains 13 residues. Per the germline V gene, CDR1 is MGHRA and CDR2 is YSYEKL. Here the CDR3 DNA reads TGCGCCAGCAGCCAACCGTCAGGGAATGAGCAGTTCTTC. Its translation: CASSQPSGNEQFF.